This T cell receptor beta chain is drawn from a study of cytomegalovirus exposure and HLA in healthy donors. The study, taken as a whole, reports: HLA alleles showed associations with some 17,000 TCR beta sequences in a later analysis, at a 0.05 false discovery rate. Later findings reportedly placed an Asian-associated ancestry cluster below the roughly 690-donor mean for N-insertions. The availability of immune exposure information extended only to CMV serostatus. Published work reported that the classifier diagnosed cytomegalovirus status with high specificity and sensitivity.

The PCR used 60 Vbeta and 13 Jbeta primers. Clones were sequenced by immunoSEQ multiplex PCR, and TCRdb holds only the in-frame ones, with some missing. Of under 110,000 clones in the sample, roughly 80% were seen once. Points on this clone: Its specificity is unknown.

This sequence originates from a middle-aged man in good health and CMV-seronegative. Sequencing was performed on PBMCs.

This CDR3 reads CASSFMVGREAEAFF. The CDR3 region has the DNA TGCGCCAGCAGCTTTATGGTGGGGCGCGAGGCTGAAGCTTTCTTT. This rearrangement joins TRBV5-1 to TRBJ1-1, with TRBD1 as a possible D gene (5 bases). The CDR3 totals 15 residues. CDR1 SGHRS and CDR2 YFSETQ come from the germline V gene. V was trimmed by 2 bases and J by 6 bases, leaving 17 bases between them.